This T cell receptor beta chain was observed in a study of T cells in tumors after PD-1 blockade. Turning to the study itself: Patients received pembrolizumab 200 mg every 3 weeks or cemiplimab 350 mg every 2 weeks. Some patients also took daily vismodegib 150 mg during anti-PD-1 treatment.

TCRdb keeps only in-frame clones here, not all; method: immunoSEQ multiplex PCR. The table records under 50,000 clones, 65% to 85% of them present only once. The CDR3 length is 15 residues. Trimming took 3 bases from V and 0 from J, leaving 11 bases between them. CDR1 and CDR2 from the germline V gene are MDHEN and SYDVKM. The material sequenced was PBMCs, taken before anti-PD-1 therapy. The sequence derives from a human donor with advanced basal cell or squamous cell carcinoma (not recorded which). This chain connects TRBV28 to TRBJ1-1, with a possible D match to TRBD1 (5 bases). In DNA form, the CDR3 reads TGTGCCAGCAGTTTGGAAAAGGGGATGAACACTGAAGCTTTCTTT. Its translation: CASSLEKGMNTEAFF.